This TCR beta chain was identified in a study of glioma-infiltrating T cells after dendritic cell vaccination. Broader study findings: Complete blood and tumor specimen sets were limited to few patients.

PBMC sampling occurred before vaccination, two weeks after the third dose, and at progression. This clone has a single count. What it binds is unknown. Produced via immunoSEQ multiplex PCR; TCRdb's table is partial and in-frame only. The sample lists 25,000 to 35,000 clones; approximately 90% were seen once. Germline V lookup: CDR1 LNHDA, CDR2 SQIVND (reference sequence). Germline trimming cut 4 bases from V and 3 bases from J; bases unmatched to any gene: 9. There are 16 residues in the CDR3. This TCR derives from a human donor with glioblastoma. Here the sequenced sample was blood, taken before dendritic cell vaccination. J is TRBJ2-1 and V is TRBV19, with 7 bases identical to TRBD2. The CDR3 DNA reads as TGTGCCAGTAGTAACCACCGGGACTACGACTACAATGAGCAGTTCTTC. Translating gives CASSNHRDYDYNEQFF.